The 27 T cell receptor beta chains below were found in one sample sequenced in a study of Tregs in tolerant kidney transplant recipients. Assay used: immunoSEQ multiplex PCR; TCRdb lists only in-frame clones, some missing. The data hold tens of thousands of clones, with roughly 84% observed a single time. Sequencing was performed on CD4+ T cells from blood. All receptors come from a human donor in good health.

For the CDR3, the DNA is TGTGCCAGCAGTCCATGGGTCAGCACCGGGGAGCTGTTTTTT. It translates to CASSPWVSTGELFF. The chain employs TRBV6-5 and TRBJ2-2; D gene uncertain. Germline CDR1 reads MNHEY; CDR2 reads SVGAGI. With 5 bases removed from V and 4 bases from J, the gap between germline ends came to 11 bases. The CDR3 has 14 amino acids.

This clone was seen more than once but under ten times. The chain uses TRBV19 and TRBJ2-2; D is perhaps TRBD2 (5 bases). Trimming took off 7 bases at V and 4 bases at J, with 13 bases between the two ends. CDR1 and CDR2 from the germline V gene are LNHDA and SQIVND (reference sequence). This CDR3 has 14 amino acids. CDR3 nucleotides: TGTGCCAGTAATGGGGTCCGGGGCACCGGGGAGCTGTTTTTT. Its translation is CASNGVRGTGELFF. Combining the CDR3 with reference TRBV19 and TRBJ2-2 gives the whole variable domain DGGITQSPKYLFRKEGQNVTLSCEQNLNHDAMYWYRQDPGQGLRLIYYSQIVNDFQKGDIAEGYSVSREKKESFPLTVTSAQKNPTAFYLCASNGVRGTGELFFGEGSRLTVL.

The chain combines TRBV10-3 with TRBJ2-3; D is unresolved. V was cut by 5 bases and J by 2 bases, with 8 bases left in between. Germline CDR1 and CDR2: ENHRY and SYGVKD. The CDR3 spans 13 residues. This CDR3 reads CAISPGVTDTQYF. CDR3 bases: TGTGCCATCAGTCCAGGAGTCACAGATACGCAGTATTTT.

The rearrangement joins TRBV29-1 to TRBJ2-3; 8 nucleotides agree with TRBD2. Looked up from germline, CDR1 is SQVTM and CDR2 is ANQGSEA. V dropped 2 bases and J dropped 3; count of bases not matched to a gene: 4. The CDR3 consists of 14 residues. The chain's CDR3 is CSVESGTRTDTQYF. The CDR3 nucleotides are TGCAGCGTTGAATCCGGGACTAGGACAGATACGCAGTATTTT.

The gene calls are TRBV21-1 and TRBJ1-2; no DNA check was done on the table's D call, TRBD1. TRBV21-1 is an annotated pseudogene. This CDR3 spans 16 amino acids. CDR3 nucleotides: TGTGCCAGCAGCAAAGAGACCGGACAGGGGGGCTATGGCTACACCTTC. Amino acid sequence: CASSKETGQGGYGYTF.

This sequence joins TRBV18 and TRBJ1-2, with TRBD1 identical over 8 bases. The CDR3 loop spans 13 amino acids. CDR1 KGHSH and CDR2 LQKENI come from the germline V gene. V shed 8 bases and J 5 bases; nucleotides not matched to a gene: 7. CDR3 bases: TGTGCCAGCACAGATGACAGGGGTTATGGCTACACCTTC. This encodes CASTDDRGYGYTF.

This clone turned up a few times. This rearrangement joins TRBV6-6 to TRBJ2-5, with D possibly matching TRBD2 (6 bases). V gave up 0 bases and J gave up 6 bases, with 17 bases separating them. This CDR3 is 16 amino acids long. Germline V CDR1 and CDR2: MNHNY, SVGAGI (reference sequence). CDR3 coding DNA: TGTGCCAGCAGTTACTCGAGCGGTGTCGGGAGTAAGACCCAGTACTTC. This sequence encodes CASSYSSGVGSKTQYF.

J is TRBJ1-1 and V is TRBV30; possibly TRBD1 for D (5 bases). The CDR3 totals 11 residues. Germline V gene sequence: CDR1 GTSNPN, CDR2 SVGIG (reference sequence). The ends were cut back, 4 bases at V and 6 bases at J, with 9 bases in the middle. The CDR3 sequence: CAWNQGSEAFF. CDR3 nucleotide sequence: TGTGCCTGGAACCAGGGTTCTGAAGCTTTCTTT. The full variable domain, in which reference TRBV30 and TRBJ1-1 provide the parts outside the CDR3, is SQTIHQWPATLVQPVGSPLSLECTVEGTSNPNLYWYRQAAGRGLQLLFYSVGIGQISSEVPQNLSASRPQDRQFILSSKKLLLSDSGFYLCAWNQGSEAFFGQGTRLTVV.

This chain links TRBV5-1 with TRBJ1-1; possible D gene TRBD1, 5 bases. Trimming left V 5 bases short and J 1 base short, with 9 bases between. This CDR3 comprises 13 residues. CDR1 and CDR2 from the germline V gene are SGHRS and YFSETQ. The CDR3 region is CASRVGGNTEAFF. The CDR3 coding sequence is TGCGCCAGCAGAGTTGGGGGGAACACTGAAGCTTTCTTT.

CDR3 sequence reads: CASSPLAGGTSGTDTQYF. CDR3 DNA sequence: TGCGCCAGCAGCCCCCTAGCGGGGGGAACTAGTGGTACAGATACGCAGTATTTT. V is TRBV4-3 and J is TRBJ2-3; TRBD2 matches at 11 bases. The germline CDR1 and CDR2 sequences are LGHNA and YSLEER. This CDR3 is 18 amino acids long. Trimming at V came to 4 bases and at J to 3 bases, leaving 12 bases not matched to a gene.

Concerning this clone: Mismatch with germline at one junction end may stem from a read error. The CDR3 loop is CVSSVAAGGLSDTQYF. The CDR3 nucleotides read TGTGTCAGCAGCGTAGCGGCGGGAGGGTTGTCAGATACGCAGTATTTT. The chain links TRBV9 to TRBJ2-3; TRBD2 matches at 9 bases. The V gene's germline CDR1 is SGDLS and CDR2 YYNGEE. The length of the CDR3 is 16 residues.

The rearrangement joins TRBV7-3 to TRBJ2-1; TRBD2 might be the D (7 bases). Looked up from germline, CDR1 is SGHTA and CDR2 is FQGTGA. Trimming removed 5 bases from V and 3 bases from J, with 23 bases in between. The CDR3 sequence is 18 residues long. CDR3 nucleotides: TGTGCCAGCAGCCCATACGGGGGGCAGCAACGAAGCTACAATGAGCAGTTCTTC. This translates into CASSPYGGQQRSYNEQFF.

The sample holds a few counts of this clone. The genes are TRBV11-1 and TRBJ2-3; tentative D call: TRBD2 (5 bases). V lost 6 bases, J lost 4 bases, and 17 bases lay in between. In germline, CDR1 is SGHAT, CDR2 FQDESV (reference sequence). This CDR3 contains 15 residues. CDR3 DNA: TGTGCCAGCAGTGAGGGCGCTGGAAGGTCAGATACGCAGTATTTT. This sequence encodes CASSEGAGRSDTQYF. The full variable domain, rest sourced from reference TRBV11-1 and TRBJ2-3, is EAEVAQSPRYKITEKSQAVAFWCDPISGHATLYWYRQILGQGPELLVQFQDESVVDDSQLPKDRFSAERLKGVDSTLKIQPAELGDSAMYLCASSEGAGRSDTQYFGPGTRLTVL.

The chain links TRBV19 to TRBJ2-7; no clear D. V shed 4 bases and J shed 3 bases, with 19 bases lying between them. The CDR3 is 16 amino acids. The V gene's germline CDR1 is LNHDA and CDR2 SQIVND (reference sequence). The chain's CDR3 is CASSTRAGPLSYEQYF. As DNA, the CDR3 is TGTGCCAGTAGTACCCGCGCCGGACCTCTGAGCTACGAGCAGTACTTC.

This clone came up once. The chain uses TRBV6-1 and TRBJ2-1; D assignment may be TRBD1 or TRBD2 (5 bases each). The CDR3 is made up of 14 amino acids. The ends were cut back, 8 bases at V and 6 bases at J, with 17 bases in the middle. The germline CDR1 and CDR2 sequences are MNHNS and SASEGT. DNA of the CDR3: TGTGCCAGCCTGTTGGTGGGGACCCGCAATGAGCAGTTCTTC. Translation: CASLLVGTRNEQFF.

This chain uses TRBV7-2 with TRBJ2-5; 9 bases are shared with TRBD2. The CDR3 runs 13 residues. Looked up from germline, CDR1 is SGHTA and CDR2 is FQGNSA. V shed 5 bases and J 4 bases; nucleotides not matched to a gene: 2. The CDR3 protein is CASSLSGRETQYF. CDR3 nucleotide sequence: TGTGCCAGCAGCCTTAGCGGGAGAGAGACCCAGTACTTC.

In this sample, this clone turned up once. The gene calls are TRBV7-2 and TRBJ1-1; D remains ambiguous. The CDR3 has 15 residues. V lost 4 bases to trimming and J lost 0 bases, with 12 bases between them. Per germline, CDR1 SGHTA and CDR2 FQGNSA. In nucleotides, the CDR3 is TGTGCCAGCAGCTCAAGGGCGGCCTTGAACACTGAAGCTTTCTTT. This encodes CASSSRAALNTEAFF.

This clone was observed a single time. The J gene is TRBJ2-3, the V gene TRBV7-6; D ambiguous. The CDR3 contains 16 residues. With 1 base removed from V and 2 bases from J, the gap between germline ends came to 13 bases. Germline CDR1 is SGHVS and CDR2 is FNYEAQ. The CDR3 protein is CASSLEGVSLTDTQYF. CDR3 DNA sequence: TGTGCCAGCAGCTTAGAAGGTGTCAGTCTCACAGATACGCAGTATTTT.

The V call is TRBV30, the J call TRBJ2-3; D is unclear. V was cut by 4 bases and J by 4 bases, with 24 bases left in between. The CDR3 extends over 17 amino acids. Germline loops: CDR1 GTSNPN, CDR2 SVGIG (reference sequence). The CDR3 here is CAWKSFGSRLRPDTQYF. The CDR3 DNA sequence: TGTGCCTGGAAATCGTTTGGAAGTCGCCTCCGTCCAGATACGCAGTATTTT.

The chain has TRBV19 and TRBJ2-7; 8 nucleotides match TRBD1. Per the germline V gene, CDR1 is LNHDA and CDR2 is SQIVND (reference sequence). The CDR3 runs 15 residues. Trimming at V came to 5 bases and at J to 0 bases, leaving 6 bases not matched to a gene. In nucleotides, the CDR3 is TGTGCCAGTAGTGCAACAGGGGGGTACTCCTACGAGCAGTACTTC. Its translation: CASSATGGYSYEQYF.

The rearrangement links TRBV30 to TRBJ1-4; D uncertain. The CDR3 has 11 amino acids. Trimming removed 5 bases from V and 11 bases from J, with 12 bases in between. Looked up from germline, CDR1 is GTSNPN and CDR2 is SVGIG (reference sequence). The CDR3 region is CAWGEAGKLFF. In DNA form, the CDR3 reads TGTGCCTGGGGGGAGGCGGGGAAACTGTTTTTT.

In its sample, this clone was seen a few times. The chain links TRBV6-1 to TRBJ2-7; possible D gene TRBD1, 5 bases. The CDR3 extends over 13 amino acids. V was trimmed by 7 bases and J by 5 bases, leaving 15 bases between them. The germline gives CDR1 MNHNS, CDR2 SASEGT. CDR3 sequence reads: CASNAQGYDEQYF. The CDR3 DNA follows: TGTGCCAGCAACGCCCAGGGATACGACGAGCAGTACTTC.

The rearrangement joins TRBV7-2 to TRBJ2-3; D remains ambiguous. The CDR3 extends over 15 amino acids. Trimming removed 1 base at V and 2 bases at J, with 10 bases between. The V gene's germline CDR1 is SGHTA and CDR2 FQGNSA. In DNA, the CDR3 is TGTGCCAGCAGCTTAGGGCCCGGCGCCACAGATACGCAGTATTTT. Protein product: CASSLGPGATDTQYF. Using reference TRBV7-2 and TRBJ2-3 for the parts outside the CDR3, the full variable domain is GAGVSQSPSNKVTEKGKDVELRCDPISGHTALYWYRQSLGQGLEFLIYFQGNSAPDKSGLPSDRFSAERTGGSVSTLTIQRTQQEDSAVYLCASSLGPGATDTQYFGPGTRLTVL.

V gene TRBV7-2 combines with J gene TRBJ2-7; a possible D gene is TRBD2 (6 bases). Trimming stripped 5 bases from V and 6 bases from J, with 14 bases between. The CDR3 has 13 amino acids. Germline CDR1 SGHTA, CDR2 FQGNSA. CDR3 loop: CASSGTRGGEQYF. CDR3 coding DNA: TGTGCCAGCAGCGGAACGAGGGGAGGCGAGCAGTACTTC.

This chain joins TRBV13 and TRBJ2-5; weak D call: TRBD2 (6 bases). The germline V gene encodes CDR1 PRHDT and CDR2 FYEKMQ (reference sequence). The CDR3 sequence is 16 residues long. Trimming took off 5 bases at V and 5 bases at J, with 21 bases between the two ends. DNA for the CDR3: TGTGCCAGCAGCCCCCGGGTAGCGGACCCCCGTGAGACCCAGTACTTC. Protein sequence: CASSPRVADPRETQYF.

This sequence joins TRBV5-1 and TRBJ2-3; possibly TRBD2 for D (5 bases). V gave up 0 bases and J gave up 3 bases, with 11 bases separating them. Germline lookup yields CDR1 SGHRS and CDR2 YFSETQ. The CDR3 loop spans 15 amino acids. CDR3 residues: CASSLGPPGTDTQYF. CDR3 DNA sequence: TGCGCCAGCAGCTTGGGACCCCCGGGGACAGATACGCAGTATTTT.

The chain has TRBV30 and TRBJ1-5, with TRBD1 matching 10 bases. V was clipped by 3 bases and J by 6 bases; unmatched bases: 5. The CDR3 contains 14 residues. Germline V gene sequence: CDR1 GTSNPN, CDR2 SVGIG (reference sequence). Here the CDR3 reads CAWSGQGGPQPQHF. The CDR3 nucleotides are TGTGCCTGGAGCGGACAGGGGGGCCCTCAGCCCCAGCATTTT.